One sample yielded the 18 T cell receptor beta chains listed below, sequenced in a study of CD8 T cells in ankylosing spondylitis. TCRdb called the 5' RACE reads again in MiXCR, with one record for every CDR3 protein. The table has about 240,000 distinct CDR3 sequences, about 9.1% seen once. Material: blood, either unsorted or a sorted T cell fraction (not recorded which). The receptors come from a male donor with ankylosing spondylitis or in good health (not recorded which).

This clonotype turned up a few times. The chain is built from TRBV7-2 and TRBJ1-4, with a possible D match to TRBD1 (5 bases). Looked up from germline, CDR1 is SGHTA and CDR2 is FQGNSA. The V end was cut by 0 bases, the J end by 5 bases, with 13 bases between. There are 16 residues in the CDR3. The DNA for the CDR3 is TGTGCCAGCAGCTTAGCGCGTGGGACCGCGAATGAAAAACTGTTTTTT. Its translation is CASSLARGTANEKLFF.

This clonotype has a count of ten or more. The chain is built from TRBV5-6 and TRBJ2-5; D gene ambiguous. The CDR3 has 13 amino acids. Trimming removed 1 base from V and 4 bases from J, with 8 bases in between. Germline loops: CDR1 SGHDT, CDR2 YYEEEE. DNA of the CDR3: TGTGCCAGCAGCTTGATGGCCGGAGAGACCCAGTACTTC. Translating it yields CASSLMAGETQYF.

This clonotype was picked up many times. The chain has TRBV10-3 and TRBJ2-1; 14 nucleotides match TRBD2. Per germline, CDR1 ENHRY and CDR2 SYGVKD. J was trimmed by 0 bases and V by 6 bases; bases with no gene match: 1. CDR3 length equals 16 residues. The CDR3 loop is CAIRGTSGSSYNEQFF. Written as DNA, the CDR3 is TGTGCCATCAGGGGGACTAGCGGGAGCTCCTACAATGAGCAGTTCTTC.

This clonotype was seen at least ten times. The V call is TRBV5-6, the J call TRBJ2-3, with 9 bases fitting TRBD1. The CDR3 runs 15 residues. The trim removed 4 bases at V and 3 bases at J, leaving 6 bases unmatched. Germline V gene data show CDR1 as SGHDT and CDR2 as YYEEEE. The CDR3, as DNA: TGTGCCAGCAGCCCCAAGGACAGGGGTACAGATACGCAGTATTTT. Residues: CASSPKDRGTDTQYF.

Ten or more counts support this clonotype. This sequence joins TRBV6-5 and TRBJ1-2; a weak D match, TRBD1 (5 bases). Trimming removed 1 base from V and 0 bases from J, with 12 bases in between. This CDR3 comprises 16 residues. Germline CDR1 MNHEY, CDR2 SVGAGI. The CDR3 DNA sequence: TGTGCCAGCAGTTACTGGGGGGGAGTCGCTAACTATGGCTACACCTTC. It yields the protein CASSYWGGVANYGYTF.

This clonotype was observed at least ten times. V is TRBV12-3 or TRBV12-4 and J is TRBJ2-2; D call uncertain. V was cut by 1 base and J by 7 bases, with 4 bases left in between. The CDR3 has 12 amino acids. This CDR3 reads CASSLEVGELFF. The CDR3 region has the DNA TGTGCCAGCAGTTTAGAGGTCGGGGAGCTGTTTTTT.

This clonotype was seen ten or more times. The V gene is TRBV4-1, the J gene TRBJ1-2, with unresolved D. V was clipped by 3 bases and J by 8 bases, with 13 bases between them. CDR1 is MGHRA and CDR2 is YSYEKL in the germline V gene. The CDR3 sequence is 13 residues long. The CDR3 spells CASSHPSGLGYTF. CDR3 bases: TGCGCCAGCAGCCACCCGTCCGGGCTAGGCTACACCTTC.

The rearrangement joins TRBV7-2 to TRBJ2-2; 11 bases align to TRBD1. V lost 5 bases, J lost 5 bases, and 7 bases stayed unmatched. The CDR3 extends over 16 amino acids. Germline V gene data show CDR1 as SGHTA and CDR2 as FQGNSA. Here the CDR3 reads CASSPGQGAETGELFF. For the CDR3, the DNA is TGTGCCAGCAGCCCTGGACAGGGGGCAGAGACCGGGGAGCTGTTTTTT.

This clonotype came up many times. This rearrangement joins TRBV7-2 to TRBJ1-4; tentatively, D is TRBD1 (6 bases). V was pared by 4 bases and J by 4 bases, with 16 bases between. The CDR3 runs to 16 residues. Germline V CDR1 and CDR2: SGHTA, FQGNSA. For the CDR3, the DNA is TGTGCCAGCAGCTCCGGCGTACGGGGGCTTAATGAAAAACTGTTTTTT. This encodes CASSSGVRGLNEKLFF.

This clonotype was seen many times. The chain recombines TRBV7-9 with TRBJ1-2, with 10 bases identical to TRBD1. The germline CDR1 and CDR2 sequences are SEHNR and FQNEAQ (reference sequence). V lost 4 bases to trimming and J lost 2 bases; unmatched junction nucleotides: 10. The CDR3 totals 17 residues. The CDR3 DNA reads TGTGCCAGCAGCTCCTCCGGGACAGGGGCTAACAACTATGGCTACACCTTC. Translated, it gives CASSSSGTGANNYGYTF.

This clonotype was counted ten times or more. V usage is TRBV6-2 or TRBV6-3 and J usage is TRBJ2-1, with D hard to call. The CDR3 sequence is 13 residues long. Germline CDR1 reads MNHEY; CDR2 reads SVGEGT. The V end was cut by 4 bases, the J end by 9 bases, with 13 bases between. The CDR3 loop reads CASSSYQPGEQFF. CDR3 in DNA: TGTGCCAGCAGTTCCTACCAGCCGGGTGAGCAGTTCTTC.

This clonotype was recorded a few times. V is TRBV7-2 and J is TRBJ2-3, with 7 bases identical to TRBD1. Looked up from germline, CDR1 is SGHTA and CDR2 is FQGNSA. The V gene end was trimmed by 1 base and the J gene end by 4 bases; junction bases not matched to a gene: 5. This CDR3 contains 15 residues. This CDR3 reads CASSLDRGWSDTQYF. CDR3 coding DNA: TGTGCCAGCAGCTTAGACAGGGGTTGGTCAGATACGCAGTATTTT.

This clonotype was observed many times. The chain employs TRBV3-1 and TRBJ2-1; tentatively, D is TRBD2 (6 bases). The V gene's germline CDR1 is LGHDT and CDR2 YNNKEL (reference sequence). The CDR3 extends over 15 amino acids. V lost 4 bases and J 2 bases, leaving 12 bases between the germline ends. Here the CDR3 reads CASSPRERAYNEQFF. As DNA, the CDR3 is TGTGCCAGCAGCCCCCGCGAGCGGGCCTACAATGAGCAGTTCTTC.

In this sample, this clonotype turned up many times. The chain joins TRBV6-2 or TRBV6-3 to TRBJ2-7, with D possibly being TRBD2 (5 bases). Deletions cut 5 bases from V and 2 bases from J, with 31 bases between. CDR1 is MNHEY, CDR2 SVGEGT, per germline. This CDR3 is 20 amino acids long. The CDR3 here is CASSPPVEVATILLAYEQYF. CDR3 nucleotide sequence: TGTGCCAGCAGTCCCCCTGTTGAGGTAGCGACGATTTTATTGGCCTACGAGCAGTACTTC.

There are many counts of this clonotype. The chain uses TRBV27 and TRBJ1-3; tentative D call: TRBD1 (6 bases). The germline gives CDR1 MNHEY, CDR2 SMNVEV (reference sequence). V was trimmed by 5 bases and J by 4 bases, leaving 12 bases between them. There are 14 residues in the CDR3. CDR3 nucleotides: TGTGCCAGCAGTCCCCGGACAGCCGGAAACACCATATATTTT. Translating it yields CASSPRTAGNTIYF.

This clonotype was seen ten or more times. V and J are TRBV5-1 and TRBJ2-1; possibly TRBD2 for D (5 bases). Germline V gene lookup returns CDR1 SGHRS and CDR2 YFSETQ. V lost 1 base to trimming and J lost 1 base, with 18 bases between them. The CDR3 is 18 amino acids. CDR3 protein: CASSLLGRASLSYNEQFF. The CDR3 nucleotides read TGCGCCAGCAGCTTGTTAGGACGGGCTAGCTTATCCTACAATGAGCAGTTCTTC.

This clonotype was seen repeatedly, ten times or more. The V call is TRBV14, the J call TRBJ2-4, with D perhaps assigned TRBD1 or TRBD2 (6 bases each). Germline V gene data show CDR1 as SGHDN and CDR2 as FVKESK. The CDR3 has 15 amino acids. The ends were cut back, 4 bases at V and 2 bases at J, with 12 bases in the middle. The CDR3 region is CASSPRDTPKNIQYF. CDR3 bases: TGTGCCAGCAGCCCGCGGGACACCCCCAAAAACATTCAGTACTTC.

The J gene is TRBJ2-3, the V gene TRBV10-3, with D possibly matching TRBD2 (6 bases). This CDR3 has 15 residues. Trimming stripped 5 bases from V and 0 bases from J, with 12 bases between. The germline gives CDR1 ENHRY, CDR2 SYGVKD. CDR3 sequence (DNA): TGTGCCATCAGTTTAGCGGCCGCTAGCACAGATACGCAGTATTTT. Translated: CAISLAAASTDTQYF.